These T cell receptor beta chains were read from a single sample in a study of T cell repertoires in cytomegalovirus infection. Each CDR3 protein is one row after TCRdb ran MiXCR on the reads. In the table there are some 940,000 distinct CDR3 sequences, more than 25% of which are singletons. These receptors are not linked to any known antigen. This specimen consisted of cultured CD8+ T cells from PBMCs, obtained from culture after CMV antigen stimulation. These receptors were collected from a human donor in good health (CMV status not recorded). Some clones in this sample may be carry-over from other donors' samples. CDR3s include the opening cysteine and the closing phenylalanine or tryptophan. D genes are given only for firm matches. Only part of the rows carry a size: once, few, many, or a class if the clone is expanded.

clone_size j_call v_call d_call cdr3_aa cdr3_nt
. TRBJ1-6 TRBV9 . CASSVGRGSSYNSPLHF TGTGCCAGCAGCGTAGGGAGGGGGAGCTCCTATAATTCACCCCTCCACTTT
. TRBJ2-5 TRBV7-9 . CASSLRYRDSQETQYF TGTGCCAGCAGTTTAAGGTACCGGGACTCTCAAGAGACCCAGTACTTC
. TRBJ1-4 TRBV6-6 TRBD1 CASSHRQGADEKLFF TGTGCCAGCAGTCATCGACAGGGGGCGGATGAAAAACTGTTTTTT
. TRBJ1-2 TRBV6-5 . CASTSGAFSYTF TGTGCCAGCACCTCAGGGGCTTTCAGCTACACCTTC
. TRBJ2-5 TRBV5-6 . CASSGQRTQYF TGTGCCAGCAGCGGCCAAAGGACCCAGTACTTC
few TRBJ2-2 TRBV3-1 . CASSQPLRVAGELFF TGTGCCAGCAGCCAACCTCTTAGGGTCGCCGGGGAGCTGTTTTTT
many TRBJ2-5 TRBV7-6 TRBD2 CASSLRGLAGGPQETQYF TGTGCCAGCAGCTTACGCGGACTAGCGGGGGGCCCTCAAGAGACCCAGTACTTC
few TRBJ1-2 TRBV5-1 . CASSLMEFYGYTF TGCGCCAGCAGCTTGATGGAGTTCTATGGCTACACCTTC
. TRBJ2-3 TRBV28 . CASQAGRDTDTQYF TGTGCCAGCCAGGCGGGGCGGGACACAGATACGCAGTATTTT
. TRBJ2-5 TRBV28 TRBD1 CASSLGAGQGALIQETQYF TGTGCCAGCAGTTTAGGAGCGGGACAGGGGGCCTTAATACAAGAGACCCAGTACTTC
few TRBJ2-1 TRBV7-9 TRBD2 CASSTFSGGSYNEQFF TGTGCCAGCAGCACCTTTAGCGGGGGATCCTACAATGAGCAGTTCTTC
few TRBJ1-6 TRBV27 TRBD1 CASSPSPGQGGSPLHF TGTGCCAGCAGTCCATCTCCGGGACAGGGTGGTTCACCCCTCCACTTT